These 8 T cell receptor beta chains were all obtained from the same sample, sequenced in a study of T-cell memory formation after mild COVID-19 listed by TCRdb under 2021. To prepare the library, 5' RACE was applied. Data came from an Illumina NovaSeq 6000. In-frame beta chains were kept once TCRdb had trimmed the public reads at Q25 with fastp and called clones with MiXCR. Each CDR3 protein appears once, grouped with its most common genes and DNA. For this sample there are a few hundred thousand distinct CDR3 sequences; 20% to 25% appear just once. Roughly a fifth of the sample goes to the ten largest clones. The sequenced material came from PBMCs or a T cell subset sorted from them (not recorded which). Every receptor here comes from a man aged 18 to 29 who had mild COVID-19 (a few samples of this study predate the infection). The sample titles of this study are shuffled in the database, so cell type and time point are left out; the donor was told from shared clones.

The rearrangement uses TRBV7-2 and TRBJ2-5, with 9 bases matching TRBD2. This CDR3 region has 15 residues. Germline loops: CDR1 SGHTA, CDR2 FQGNSA. V trimming: 5 bases; J trimming: 5 bases; junction bases outside the gene matches: 9. As DNA, the CDR3 is TGTGCCAGCAGCCCACGGACTAGCGTGATCGAGACCCAGTACTTC. Translation gives CASSPRTSVIETQYF.

The V call is TRBV6-5, the J call TRBJ2-1; D is uncertain. The CDR3 runs 12 residues. Trimming shortened V by 6 bases and J by 9 bases, and 12 bases separated the two germline ends. CDR1 MNHEY and CDR2 SVGAGI come from the germline V gene. CDR3 coding DNA: TGTGCCAGCAGGCTTAGACTGGGTGAGCAGTTCTTC. Amino acids: CASRLRLGEQFF.

This chain joins TRBV7-9 and TRBJ2-6; D remains ambiguous. Germline CDR1 and CDR2: SEHNR and FQNEAQ (reference sequence). Trimming stripped 8 bases from V and 2 bases from J, with 7 bases between. The CDR3 has 13 amino acids. CDR3 sequence: CASARAGANVLTF. CDR3 DNA sequence: TGTGCCAGCGCCCGTGCTGGGGCCAACGTCCTGACTTTC.

The rearrangement uses TRBV5-1 and TRBJ1-2; TRBD1 aligns across 7 bases. This CDR3 is built from 14 residues. With 0 bases clipped from V and 8 bases from J, the junction kept 7 bases outside the gene matches. Germline V gene data show CDR1 as SGHRS and CDR2 as YFSETQ. CDR3 sequence: CASSLDGQVDGYTF. CDR3 in DNA: TGCGCCAGCAGCTTGGACGGACAGGTGGACGGCTACACCTTC.

This chain links TRBV7-8 with TRBJ2-2; the D call may be TRBD1 or TRBD2 (5 bases each). V gave up 5 bases and J gave up 6 bases, with 22 bases separating them. This CDR3 has 17 residues. Germline CDR1 and CDR2: SGHVS and FQNEAQ. CDR3 sequence reads: CASSLRGGQQGAGELFF. CDR3 bases: TGTGCCAGCAGCCTCCGTGGGGGTCAGCAGGGTGCCGGGGAGCTGTTTTTT.

This clonotype was recorded a few times. The chain combines TRBV11-2 with TRBJ2-3; D is possibly TRBD1 (5 bases). From germline, CDR1 is SGHAT and CDR2 FQNNGV. The V and J ends lost 2 bases and 3 bases respectively, with 12 bases between them. The CDR3 is 15 residues long. CDR3 sequence: CASSLMPGPTDTQYF. The CDR3 nucleotides read TGTGCCAGCAGCTTAATGCCAGGGCCGACAGATACGCAGTATTTT.

The CDR3 nucleotides are TGTGCCAGTTGGGACAGGAACACTGAAGCTTTCTTT. This encodes CASWDRNTEAFF. V and J are TRBV19 and TRBJ1-1, with TRBD1 identical over 7 bases. V was clipped by 8 bases and J by 1 base; unmatched bases: 1. The CDR3 sequence is 12 residues long. CDR1 is LNHDA and CDR2 is SQIVND in the germline V gene (reference sequence).

There are a few counts of this clonotype. The chain combines TRBV20-1 with TRBJ2-2; no definite D call. The germline CDR1 and CDR2 sequences are DFQATT and SNEGSKA (reference sequence). The ends were cut back, 6 bases at V and 5 bases at J, with 7 bases in the middle. The CDR3 sequence is 11 residues long. The CDR3 nucleotides are TGCAGTGCGCCCAGGACCGGGGAGCTGTTTTTT. Translating gives CSAPRTGELFF.